Following are 6 T cell receptor beta chains from one sample sequenced in a study of regulatory T cells in long-lasting Graves disease. Building of the TCR beta libraries involved iRepertoire HTBI primers and Arm-PCR of CDR3 regions. TCRdb re-called the multiplex PCR reads through MiXCR, storing one row per CDR3 protein. There are about 360,000 distinct CDR3 sequences in the sample; roughly 16% occur only once, and 20% to 25% lies in the top ten. Time point denoted: newly diagnosed GD, antithyroid drugs for less than 3 months. The TCR library used RNA extracted from PBMCs. This sample also belongs to another study, concerning T cells in Graves' hyperthyroidism and ophthalmopathy.

The sample here was peripheral blood mononuclear cells (PBMCs), taken at new diagnosis, from a patient treated with antithyroid drugs. These receptors all stem from a woman younger than 30 with Graves disease.

This clonotype was counted a few times. The chain carries TRBV7-3 and TRBJ2-1, with TRBD2 matching 16 bases. CDR1 is SGHTA and CDR2 is FQGTGA in the germline V gene. The CDR3 runs to 20 residues. The ends lost 2 bases at V and 7 bases at J; junction bases unmatched: 14. The CDR3, as DNA: TGTGCCAGCAGCTTAGGTCGATCGGGACTAGCGGGGGGGCGTAGGAATGAGCAGTTCTTC. Residues: CASSLGRSGLAGGRRNEQFF.

This clonotype was found many times. The chain recombines TRBV2 with TRBJ1-1; D possibly corresponds to TRBD1 (5 bases). This CDR3 has 14 amino acids. V was pared by 4 bases and J by 1 base, with 10 bases between. Per the germline V gene, CDR1 is SNHLY and CDR2 is FYNNEI. CDR3 protein: CASSAQGPNTEAFF. CDR3 in DNA: TGTGCCAGCAGTGCGCAGGGACCGAACACTGAAGCTTTCTTT.

Concerning this clonotype: It may be a read error: a sequence one base away is much more abundant. The chain combines TRBV20-1 with TRBJ1-5; possibly TRBD1 for D (6 bases). The V gene lost 3 bases and the J gene lost 5 bases, with 17 bases spanning the gap. Germline CDR1 and CDR2: DFQATT and SNEGSKA (reference sequence). The CDR3 is 15 residues long. CDR3 amino acids: CSARKSTGKDQPQHF. CDR3 bases: TGCAGTGCTAGGAAATCAACAGGGAAGGATCAGCCCCAGCATTTT.

In this sample, this clonotype turned up many times. This chain connects TRBV11-2 to TRBJ2-3, with a weak D call TRBD2 (5 bases). The CDR3 loop spans 15 amino acids. Germline lookup yields CDR1 SGHAT and CDR2 FQNNGV. The V end lost 1 base, the J end lost 2 bases, and 10 bases lay between the germline ends. In DNA, the CDR3 is TGTGCCAGCAGCTTAGGCACTAGAATCACAGATACGCAGTATTTT. It yields the protein CASSLGTRITDTQYF.

The table lists this clonotype with many counts. The J gene is TRBJ2-1, the V gene TRBV20-1; D is ambiguous. CDR3 length equals 11 residues. Germline V gene sequence: CDR1 DFQATT, CDR2 SNEGSKA (reference sequence). Trimming stripped 1 base from V and 4 bases from J, with 2 bases between. The CDR3 loop is CSARAYNEQFF. CDR3 DNA: TGCAGTGCTAGAGCTTACAATGAGCAGTTCTTC.

CDR3 residues: CASSPGGTGENYGYTF. The CDR3 coding sequence is TGTGCCAGCAGTCCCGGGGGGACAGGGGAAAACTATGGCTACACCTTC. The chain carries TRBV12-3 or TRBV12-4 and TRBJ1-2, with 10 bases fitting TRBD1. Unmatched junction bases numbered 8, after V lost 5 bases and J lost 2 bases. The CDR3 length is 16 residues.